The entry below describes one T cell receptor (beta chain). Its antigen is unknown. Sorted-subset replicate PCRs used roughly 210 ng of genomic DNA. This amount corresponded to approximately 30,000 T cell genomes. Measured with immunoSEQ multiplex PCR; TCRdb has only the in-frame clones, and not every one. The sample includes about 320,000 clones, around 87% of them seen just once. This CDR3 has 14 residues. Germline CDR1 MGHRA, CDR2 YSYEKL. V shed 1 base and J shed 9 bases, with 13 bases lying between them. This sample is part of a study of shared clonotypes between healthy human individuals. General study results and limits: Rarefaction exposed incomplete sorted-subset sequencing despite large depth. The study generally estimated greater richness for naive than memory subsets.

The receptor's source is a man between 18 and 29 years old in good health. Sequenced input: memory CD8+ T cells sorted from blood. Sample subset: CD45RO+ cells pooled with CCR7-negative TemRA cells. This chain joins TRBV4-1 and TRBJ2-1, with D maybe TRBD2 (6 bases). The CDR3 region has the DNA TGCGCCAGCAGCCAAGCAGGAGGGGCAGTTGAGCAGTTCTTC. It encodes CASSQAGGAVEQFF.